The clone carrying this T cell receptor beta chain showed up just once. Its antigen is not identified. This entry belongs to a study of lymphopenia after photon versus proton radiotherapy. Study results and limitations: After the lymphocyte nadir, photon-treated repertoires showed oligoclonal expansion, especially of CD8+ Temra cells. Relative stability marked proton patients; photon patients lost diversity and naive cells.

Germline V CDR1 and CDR2: KGHSH, LQKENI. The CDR3 runs to 18 residues. J was trimmed by 0 bases and V by 4 bases; bases with no gene match: 5. Generated by immunoSEQ multiplex PCR, the TCRdb table keeps only in-frame clones and is missing some. The data show 25,000 to 30,000 clones, around 82% seen once. The chain joins TRBV18 to TRBJ2-6, with 11 nucleotides matching TRBD2. Sample: peripheral blood, taken from a patient treated with photon-based radiotherapy. The sequence derives from a man aged 50-59 years with gastric cancer. The CDR3 DNA follows: TGTGCCAGCTCACTATTTGGGACTAGCGGCTCTGGGGCCAACGTCCTGACTTTC. Translating it yields CASSLFGTSGSGANVLTF.